The clone carrying this T cell receptor (beta chain) was recorded at least ten times. Amplification of TCR beta CDR3 regions used RNA as the template. RT-PCR in the first round (using the HTBI primer set) targeted the TCR CDR3. TCRdb used MiXCR to reprocess the multiplex PCR reads, holding one entry per CDR3 protein. This table has some 380,000 distinct CDR3 sequences, roughly 14% appearing once. The sample comes from a study of T cells in Graves' hyperthyroidism and ophthalmopathy. Germline V CDR1 and CDR2: LGHDT, YNNKEL (reference sequence). V was cut by 0 bases and J by 7 bases, with 7 bases left in between. This CDR3 contains 13 residues.

This chain uses TRBV3-1 with TRBJ1-5; D call uncertain. Material for sequencing was blood. This TCR came from a man aged 25-45 years with Graves' hyperthyroidism that later progressed to Graves' ophthalmopathy. The CDR3 spells CASSQEFAQPQHF. CDR3 DNA: TGTGCCAGCAGCCAAGAGTTCGCCCAGCCCCAGCATTTT.